The clone carrying this T cell receptor (beta chain) occurred a few times. The data are from a study of blood T cell repertoires in COVID-19. CDR3 size: 14 residues. Germline V gene lookup returns CDR1 LNHDA and CDR2 SQIVND (reference sequence). Trimming cost V 3 bases and J 6 bases, with 15 bases left between them. Using immunoSEQ multiplex PCR, the repertoire was profiled, and TCRdb retains in-frame clones only, with some absent. In the table there are under 150,000 clones, around 85% of which are singletons. The clonotype was recovered from a woman in her 40s who had recovered from COVID-19. The chain combines TRBV19 with TRBJ2-7, with TRBD2 as a possible D gene (6 bases). Sequenced material: PBMCs or T cells enriched from blood (not recorded which). CDR3 nucleotides: TGTGCCAGTAGTATCGGCGGGATAGGGCGCGAGCAGTACTTC. Amino acids: CASSIGGIGREQYF.